This is a list of T cell receptor beta chains from one sample in a study of blood T cell repertoires in COVID-19. Clones were read by immunoSEQ multiplex PCR, and TCRdb kept only the in-frame ones, dropping some. The repertoire holds roughly 47,000 clones, approximately 85% seen once, with approximately 33% in the top ten. Sequenced input: peripheral blood. The receptors were gathered from a woman at least 80 years old with COVID-19, enrolled during active disease. Both conserved end residues are part of each CDR3.

j_call v_call cdr3_aa
TRBJ2-3 TRBV7-3 CASSDRRTDTQYF
TRBJ1-1 TRBV29-1 CSARGQYNTEAFF
TRBJ2-3 TRBV5-1 CASSLGPRAGETDTQYF
TRBJ2-7 TRBV27 CASSYGTSSSGEQYF
TRBJ2-7 TRBV3-1/TRBV3-2 CASSHPGGEQYF
TRBJ1-5 TRBV2 CASGAQSNQPQHF
TRBJ1-1 TRBV6-2/TRBV6-3 CASSYAGNTEAFF
TRBJ2-1 TRBV5-4 CASSPPRRGPSNEQFF
TRBJ1-2 TRBV4-2 CASSQDFSGSNYGYTF
TRBJ2-3 TRBV4-3 CASSQASRGDTQYF
TRBJ2-3 TRBV11-2 CASSTGGRTDTQYF
TRBJ2-1 TRBV15 CATSLEPPRRGVEQFF
TRBJ1-1 TRBV6-5 CASSRDTFGNTEAFF
TRBJ1-1 TRBV14 CASSQTDDFSGDTEAFF
TRBJ2-7 TRBV27 CASSFRASAMASYEQYF
TRBJ1-1 TRBV5-1 CASSLETRGMAFF
TRBJ2-1 TRBV28 CASSPPGRGGYNEQFF
TRBJ1-1 TRBV5-4 CASSSPGQGNAEAFF
TRBJ1-6 TRBV3-1/TRBV3-2 CASSHFAGNSPLHF
TRBJ1-5 TRBV18 CASSPDRADSNQPQHF
TRBJ1-1 TRBV11-3 CASSLRGGNTEAFF
TRBJ1-2 TRBV6-1 CASSEAPVYGYTF
TRBJ2-3 TRBV3-1/TRBV3-2 CASSQRRSGDTDTQYF
TRBJ2-5 TRBV7-2 CASSPLKGVREETQYF
TRBJ2-1 TRBV3-1/TRBV3-2 CASSPGTSGSNEQFF
TRBJ2-5 TRBV9 CASSPWGSGSGETQYF
TRBJ1-1 TRBV7-2 CASSLVRRANTEAFF
TRBJ1-2 TRBV7-9 CASSLGYRDGYTF
TRBJ2-5 TRBV12-5 CASGPGETQYF
TRBJ2-2 TRBV15 CATSRKRGTTNTGELFF
TRBJ2-7 TRBV6-1 CASSEMGGQGSYEQYF
TRBJ2-2 TRBV11-2 CASSRQGPGELFF
TRBJ1-3 TRBV28 CASTPNEGRVNLHSGNTIYF
TRBJ2-3 TRBV10-3 CAIKGDVTDTQYF
TRBJ1-2 TRBV9 CASSPSREYGYTF
TRBJ2-4 TRBV28 CASSYRVVAKNIQYF
TRBJ2-3 TRBV19 CASSHRASGTDTQYF
TRBJ2-7 TRBV5-4 CASSPGGGTRTYEQYF
TRBJ2-5 TRBV19 CASTDRGWETQYF
TRBJ2-7 TRBV7-2 CASSQISSSYEQYF
TRBJ2-7 TRBV11-2 CASGRRGQGAYEQYF
TRBJ2-5 TRBV7-9 CASSSAAGRETQYF
TRBJ2-7 TRBV6-6 CASSFRDEQYF
TRBJ1-3 TRBV6-6 CASSPGLYSLNTIYF
TRBJ2-5 TRBV5-1 CASSLGTSAGQETQYF
TRBJ2-3 TRBV5-4 CASSLAGTDTQYF
TRBJ2-5 TRBV11-2 CASSLAGTGGTETQYF
TRBJ2-1 TRBV5-6 CASSRARTSGGRWQFF
TRBJ1-6 TRBV7-2 CASSLTTGQAYSPLHF
TRBJ2-3 TRBV4-3 CASSQSTTSTDTQYF
TRBJ2-6 TRBV7-2 CASSFPFFDISSGANVLTF
TRBJ1-2 TRBV7-9 CASSPDRDTVF
TRBJ2-5 TRBV5-1 CASLKGTSGTQETQYF
TRBJ2-3 TRBV7-2 CASSLSGQGTDTQYF
TRBJ2-7 TRBV5-1 CASSLAKTSSSYEQYF
TRBJ2-1 TRBV3-1/TRBV3-2 CASSQDAPRGRAYNEQFF
TRBJ2-3 TRBV6-2/TRBV6-3 CASSPGHTDTQYF
TRBJ2-7 TRBV5-1 CASQQGASDEQYF
TRBJ2-7 TRBV9 CASSLRDRGLYEQYF